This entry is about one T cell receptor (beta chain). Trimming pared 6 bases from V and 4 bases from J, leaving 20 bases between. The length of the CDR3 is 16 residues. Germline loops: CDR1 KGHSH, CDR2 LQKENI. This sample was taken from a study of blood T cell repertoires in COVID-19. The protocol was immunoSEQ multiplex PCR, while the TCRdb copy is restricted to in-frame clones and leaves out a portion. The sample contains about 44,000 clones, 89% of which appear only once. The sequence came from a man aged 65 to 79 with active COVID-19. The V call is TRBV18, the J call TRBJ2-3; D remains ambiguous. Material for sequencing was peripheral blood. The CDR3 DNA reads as TGTGCCAGCTCGCTCAAGCCAAAGATGAACGCAGATACGCAGTATTTT. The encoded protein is CASSLKPKMNADTQYF.